In this sample, the clone carrying this TCR beta chain turned up many times. The data are from a study of blood T cell repertoires in COVID-19. Study-wide context: Sites across the United States, Italy and Spain contributed samples from acute and convalescent COVID-19.

This CDR3 is built from 16 residues. Germline trimming cut 3 bases from V and 8 bases from J; bases unmatched to any gene: 11. Germline CDR1 reads MGHRA; CDR2 reads YSYEKL. TCRdb's table, derived via immunoSEQ multiplex PCR, lists solely in-frame clones and lacks some. The sample includes more than 250,000 clones, roughly 88% of them seen just once. The source material was PBMCs or T cells enriched from blood (not recorded which). The chain recombines TRBV4-1 with TRBJ1-4, with 8 bases lining up with TRBD1. The TCR sequence derives from a woman in her thirties or forties with acute COVID-19. The CDR3 spells CASSHQSTGAGEKLFF. The CDR3, as DNA: TGCGCCAGCAGCCACCAATCGACAGGGGCAGGGGAAAAACTGTTTTTT.